This T cell receptor (beta chain) was obtained from a study of shared clonotypes between healthy human individuals. This clone has just a few counts. Deletions cut 6 bases from V and 5 bases from J, with 13 bases between. The germline CDR1 and CDR2 sequences are SQVTM and ANQGSEA. This CDR3 is built from 12 residues. Sequencing was performed with immunoSEQ multiplex PCR; in TCRdb, only in-frame clones are kept and a portion is missing. The sample lists about 2.4 million clones; more than 85% were seen once. This rearrangement joins TRBV29-1 to TRBJ1-1; D possibly corresponds to TRBD1 (5 bases). This sequence was found in a man younger than 30 in good health. Some clones in this sample may be carry-over from other donors' samples. Material: naive CD4+ T cells from PBMCs. Subset defined: CD45RA+ positively selected. The CDR3 sequence: CSVWAGTTEAFF. CDR3 in DNA: TGCAGCGTCTGGGCCGGGACGACTGAAGCTTTCTTT.